These 29 T cell receptor beta chains share one sample of origin, sequenced in a study of blood T cell repertoires in COVID-19. Profiled with immunoSEQ multiplex PCR; TCRdb holds only in-frame clones, not every one. Among about 83,000 clones listed, roughly 88% were seen once. The specimen was peripheral blood. The receptors stem from a man aged 50 to 60 with active COVID-19.

The chain uses TRBV11-1 and TRBJ2-7, with 10 bases identical to TRBD1. CDR3 length: 14 amino acids. V shed 3 bases and J 6 bases; nucleotides not matched to a gene: 5. CDR1 and CDR2 from the germline V gene are SGHAT and FQDESV (reference sequence). This CDR3 reads CASSLVWTGGEQYF. The CDR3 nucleotides read TGTGCCAGCAGCTTGGTTTGGACAGGGGGCGAGCAGTACTTC.

The gene calls are TRBV7-9 and TRBJ1-1; 8 nucleotides agree with TRBD1. The CDR3 consists of 15 residues. Germline V gives CDR1 SEHNR, CDR2 FQNEAQ (reference sequence). Trimming cost V 5 bases and J 4 bases; bases outside gene matches: 9. CDR3: CASSPGGRVVTEAFF. CDR3 coding DNA: TGTGCCAGCAGCCCAGGGGGCAGGGTGGTCACTGAAGCTTTCTTT.

The chain carries TRBV4-3 and TRBJ2-7; 8 bases match TRBD1. The V gene's germline CDR1 is LGHNA and CDR2 YSLEER. The CDR3 is made up of 14 amino acids. The V segment lost 4 bases and the J segment 2 bases; nucleotides outside the gene matches: 4. For the CDR3, the DNA is TGCGCCAGCAGCCCAGGACAGGGTACCTACGAGCAGTACTTC. Its protein product is CASSPGQGTYEQYF.

The chain recombines TRBV10-1 with TRBJ2-7; 9 nucleotides line up with TRBD1. The CDR3 runs to 21 residues. V dropped 8 bases and J dropped 1; count of bases not matched to a gene: 27. Germline V gene data show CDR1 as WNHNN and CDR2 as SYGVQD (reference sequence). CDR3 nucleotide sequence: TGCGCCAGCCATATTACCGCGACAGGGGGGGGATCACGGGGCTCTTCCTACGAGCAGTACTTC. It specifies CASHITATGGGSRGSSYEQYF.

Comments on this clone: The same CDR3 also results from other DNA sequences found in this sample. The chain is built from TRBV27 and TRBJ2-1; TRBD2 aligns across 11 bases. The CDR3 has 15 amino acids. The germline CDR1 and CDR2 sequences are MNHEY and SMNVEV (reference sequence). J gave up 4 bases and V 2 bases, and 1 base lay outside the gene matches. Here the CDR3 reads CASSLTSGGYNEQFF. CDR3 DNA: TGTGCCAGCAGTTTAACTAGCGGGGGATACAATGAGCAGTTCTTC.

The chain joins TRBV2 to TRBJ2-7; the match to TRBD1 covers 7 bases. The V and J ends lost 7 bases and 3 bases, in that order; junction bases with no gene match: 6. The CDR3 contains 13 residues. Germline V CDR1 and CDR2: SNHLY, FYNNEI. Here the CDR3 DNA reads TGTGCCAGCATCAAGGACAGGAACTACGAGCAGTACTTC. Translating gives CASIKDRNYEQYF.

This chain uses TRBV5-4 with TRBJ2-4, with TRBD1 matching over 7 bases. V shed 0 bases, J shed 5 bases, and the junction held 11 bases outside the gene matches. The CDR3 extends over 17 amino acids. Germline CDR1 reads SGHNT; CDR2 reads YYREEE (reference sequence). CDR3 loop: CASSLVPGDRVENIQYF. The CDR3 DNA follows: TGTGCCAGCAGCTTGGTACCGGGCGACAGGGTCGAAAACATTCAGTACTTC.

V and J are TRBV15 and TRBJ2-1, with a tentative D call TRBD2 (6 bases). The CDR3 extends over 14 amino acids. Germline CDR1 and CDR2: LNHNV and YYDKDF (reference sequence). The V gene lost 6 bases and the J gene lost 6 bases, with 15 bases spanning the gap. The CDR3 is CATSLPTGVNEQFF. The CDR3 DNA follows: TGTGCCACCAGTCTACCCACGGGAGTCAATGAGCAGTTCTTC.

V is TRBV6-5 and J is TRBJ2-7; 9 bases are shared with TRBD1. The germline CDR1 and CDR2 sequences are MNHEY and SVGAGI. The ends lost 6 bases at V and 3 bases at J; junction bases unmatched: 9. CDR3 length equals 15 residues. In DNA form, the CDR3 reads TGTGCCAGCAGAGCCGGGACAGGGAATTTCTACGAGCAGTACTTC. Encoded protein: CASRAGTGNFYEQYF.

The chain uses TRBV4-3 and TRBJ2-7, with 12 bases matching TRBD2. The CDR3 has 17 amino acids. Losses at the gene ends were 0 bases for V and 4 bases for J; bases not matched to a gene: 7. CDR1 LGHNA and CDR2 YSLEER come from the germline V gene. The CDR3: CASSQDFGLAGGYEQYF. The DNA for the CDR3 is TGCGCCAGCAGCCAAGATTTCGGTCTAGCGGGGGGGTACGAGCAGTACTTC.

The chain couples TRBV10-2 to TRBJ1-1; D gene ambiguous. Germline V gives CDR1 WSHSY, CDR2 SAAADI. With 0 bases removed from V and 7 bases from J, the gap between germline ends came to 6 bases. This CDR3 region has 12 residues. The CDR3 loop reads CASSESTSEAFF. Here the CDR3 DNA reads TGCGCCAGCAGTGAGTCAACAAGTGAAGCTTTCTTT.

V and J are TRBV2 and TRBJ2-3; the D is unclear. The germline V gene encodes CDR1 SNHLY and CDR2 FYNNEI. V was cut by 1 base and J by 1 base, with 3 bases left in between. CDR3 length: 13 amino acids. The CDR3 sequence is CASSEGGTDTQYF. The CDR3 nucleotides read TGTGCCAGCAGTGAAGGAGGCACAGATACGCAGTATTTT. The full variable domain, completed using reference TRBV2 and TRBJ2-3, is EPEVTQTPSHQVTQMGQEVILRCVPISNHLYFYWYRQILGQKVEFLVSFYNNEISEKSEIFDDQFSVERPDGSNFTLKIRSTKLEDSAMYFCASSEGGTDTQYFGPGTRLTVL.

The J gene is TRBJ1-2, the V gene TRBV4-1; TRBD1 matches at 7 bases. The CDR3 covers 15 residues. The V and J ends lost 8 bases and 2 bases, in that order; junction bases with no gene match: 11. The V gene's germline CDR1 is MGHRA and CDR2 YSYEKL. CDR3 sequence: CASSSGAGGNYGYTF. CDR3 in DNA: TGCGCCAGCTCGTCTGGGGCAGGGGGAAACTATGGCTACACCTTC.

The chain recombines TRBV9 with TRBJ2-6; TRBD2 agrees at 7 bases. Per germline, CDR1 SGDLS and CDR2 YYNGEE. V lost 0 bases, J lost 3 bases, and 18 bases stayed unmatched. The CDR3 spans 21 residues. The DNA for the CDR3 is TGTGCCAGCAGCGTAGCTTCATGGGAGGACCGCGGGAGTCTTGGGGCCAACGTCCTGACTTTC. It encodes CASSVASWEDRGSLGANVLTF. The whole variable domain, remainder taken from reference TRBV9 and TRBJ2-6, is DSGVTQTPKHLITATGQRVTLRCSPRSGDLSVYWYQQSLDQGLQFLIQYYNGEERAKGNILERFSAQQFPDLHSELNLSSLELGDSALYFCASSVASWEDRGSLGANVLTFGAGSRLTVL.

This clone has just one count. V and J are TRBV4-3 and TRBJ2-2, with 10 bases fitting TRBD1. J was trimmed by 6 bases and V by 4 bases; bases with no gene match: 8. There are 16 residues in the CDR3. Germline V gene data show CDR1 as LGHNA and CDR2 as YSLEER. CDR3 amino acids: CASSLGQGVGSGELFF. In DNA, the CDR3 is TGCGCCAGCAGCCTTGGACAGGGGGTAGGGTCCGGGGAGCTGTTTTTT.

This clone showed up just once. This sequence joins TRBV5-1 and TRBJ2-3; possibly TRBD1 for D (5 bases). CDR1 is SGHRS and CDR2 is YFSETQ in the germline V gene. The CDR3 spans 15 residues. Trimming took off 2 bases at V and 9 bases at J, with 19 bases between the two ends. CDR3 nucleotide sequence: TGCGCCAGCAGCTTCGGGCCCCGGGTGCAGGGCACGCAGTATTTT. It specifies CASSFGPRVQGTQYF. Full variable domain (remainder filled in from reference TRBV5-1 and TRBJ2-3): KAGVTQTPRYLIKTRGQQVTLSCSPISGHRSVSWYQQTPGQGLQFLFEYFSETQRNKGNFPGRFSGRQFSNSRSEMNVSTLELGDSALYLCASSFGPRVQGTQYFGPGTRLTVL.

The chain carries TRBV6-5 and TRBJ2-1; TRBD1 agrees at 8 bases. Germline V CDR1 and CDR2: MNHEY, SVGAGI. This CDR3 spans 12 amino acids. CDR3 nucleotide sequence: TGTGGGGCGGGACAGGCATACAATGAGCAGTTCTTC. As protein: CGAGQAYNEQFF.

J is TRBJ2-7 and V is TRBV30, with TRBD1 matching 8 bases. Looked up from germline, CDR1 is GTSNPN and CDR2 is SVGIG (reference sequence). The junction had 4 bases not matched to a gene; V was cut back by 6 bases and J by 0 bases. This CDR3 is built from 13 residues. CDR3 sequence: CACPGQASYEQYF. Written as DNA, the CDR3 is TGTGCCTGTCCGGGACAGGCCTCCTACGAGCAGTACTTC.

The chain links TRBV5-1 to TRBJ2-3; 7 nucleotides match TRBD1. Germline CDR1 SGHRS, CDR2 YFSETQ. V lost 0 bases and J lost 3; bases outside the gene matches: 7. The CDR3 contains 16 residues. CDR3 protein: CASSLVWAGGTDTQYF. The CDR3 DNA is TGCGCCAGCAGCTTGGTTTGGGCAGGGGGAACAGATACGCAGTATTTT.

J is TRBJ2-7 and V is TRBV2; D unclear. CDR1 is SNHLY, CDR2 FYNNEI, per germline. Trimming took 4 bases from V and 1 from J, leaving 11 bases between them. The CDR3 covers 14 residues. CDR3 protein: CASSVYGRSYEQYF. The CDR3 coding sequence is TGTGCCAGCAGTGTCTACGGCAGGTCCTACGAGCAGTACTTC.

This clone was seen once. The chain combines TRBV28 with TRBJ1-1; 9 nucleotides align to TRBD1. V dropped 1 base and J dropped 11; count of bases not matched to a gene: 5. This CDR3 comprises 13 residues. Germline V CDR1 and CDR2: MDHEN, SYDVKM. CDR3 sequence: CASSLSTGGDAFF. The CDR3 DNA reads as TGTGCCAGCAGTTTATCTACAGGGGGCGACGCTTTCTTT.

This clone appeared a single time. The V call is TRBV11-2, the J call TRBJ2-2; 9 bases are a match to TRBD2. V lost 5 bases to trimming and J lost 5 bases; unmatched junction nucleotides: 9. This CDR3 spans 16 amino acids. Germline-derived CDR1 and CDR2 are SGHAT and FQNNGV. The DNA for the CDR3 is TGTGCCAGCAGCCGCGGGGCTAGCGGGAAGACCGGGGAGCTGTTTTTT. This codes for CASSRGASGKTGELFF.

This rearrangement joins TRBV27 to TRBJ1-6; 7 bases line up with TRBD1. The V gene's germline CDR1 is MNHEY and CDR2 SMNVEV (reference sequence). V trimming: 6 bases; J trimming: 5 bases; junction bases outside the gene matches: 4. The CDR3 totals 14 residues. The CDR3 sequence: CASRGQNHNSPLHF. The CDR3 DNA is TGTGCCAGCAGGGGACAGAACCATAATTCACCCCTCCACTTT.

The gene calls are TRBV28 and TRBJ1-3; no reliable D call. The V end lost 5 bases, the J end lost 2 bases, and 16 bases lay between the germline ends. CDR3 size: 16 residues. CDR1 is MDHEN and CDR2 is SYDVKM in the germline V gene. The DNA for the CDR3 is TGTGCCAGCAGTCTCAACCCTGGCGGCACTGGAAACACCATATATTTT. Amino acids: CASSLNPGGTGNTIYF.

This clone showed up just once. The CDR3 reads CASSKEGDTQQYF. The DNA of the CDR3 is TGTGCCAGCAGCAAAGAGGGGGACACCCAGCAGTACTTC. This chain joins TRBV21-1 and TRBJ2-7; TRBD1, the table's D call, was not compared with the DNA. TRBV21-1 constitutes a pseudogene. CDR3 length: 13 residues.

For this clone: One junction end disagrees with the germline gene, perhaps due to a read error. This chain links TRBV7-2 with TRBJ2-7, with TRBD1 matching over 9 bases. Per the germline V gene, CDR1 is SGHTA and CDR2 is FQGNSA. CDR3 size: 16 residues. The CDR3: CASSFARDRATYEQHF. For the CDR3, the DNA is TGTGCCAGCAGCTTTGCTCGGGACAGGGCAACCTACGAGCAGCACTTC.

This chain links TRBV28 with TRBJ2-4; a possible D gene is TRBD1 (6 bases). The CDR3 is 15 residues long. CDR1 is MDHEN and CDR2 is SYDVKM in the germline V gene. The germline V and J ends were trimmed by 6 bases and 0 bases, with 12 bases remaining between them. The CDR3 region is CASSRQTGAKNIQYF. The CDR3 DNA follows: TGTGCCAGCAGCCGCCAGACAGGAGCCAAAAACATTCAGTACTTC.

The chain carries TRBV6-1 and TRBJ1-2; D remains unclear. In germline, CDR1 is MNHNS, CDR2 SASEGT. Between the trimmed V and J ends, which lost 3 bases and 6 bases, there was a span of 11 bases. The CDR3 has 13 amino acids. CDR3 loop: CASSERGLDGYTF. The CDR3 DNA is TGTGCCAGCAGTGAGCGAGGGCTAGATGGCTACACCTTC.

The chain employs TRBV6-5 and TRBJ2-7; TRBD2 matches at 8 bases. Germline V lookup: CDR1 MNHEY, CDR2 SVGAGI. This CDR3 has 15 residues. Trimming cost V 6 bases and J 2 bases; bases outside gene matches: 9. CDR3: CASSRGGLPPYEQYF. The CDR3 DNA follows: TGTGCCAGCAGCCGCGGGGGGCTCCCCCCCTACGAGCAGTACTTC.